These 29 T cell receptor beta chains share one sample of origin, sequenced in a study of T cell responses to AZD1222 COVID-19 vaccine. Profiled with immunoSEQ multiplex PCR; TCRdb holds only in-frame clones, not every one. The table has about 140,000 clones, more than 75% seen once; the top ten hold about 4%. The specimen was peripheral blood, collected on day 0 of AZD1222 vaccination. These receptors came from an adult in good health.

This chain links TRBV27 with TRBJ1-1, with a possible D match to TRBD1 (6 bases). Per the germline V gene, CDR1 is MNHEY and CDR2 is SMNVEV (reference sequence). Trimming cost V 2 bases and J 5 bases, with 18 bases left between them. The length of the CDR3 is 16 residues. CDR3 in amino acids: CASSLLWVQGRTEAFF. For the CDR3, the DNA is TGTGCCAGCAGTTTACTCTGGGTACAGGGACGGACTGAAGCTTTCTTT.

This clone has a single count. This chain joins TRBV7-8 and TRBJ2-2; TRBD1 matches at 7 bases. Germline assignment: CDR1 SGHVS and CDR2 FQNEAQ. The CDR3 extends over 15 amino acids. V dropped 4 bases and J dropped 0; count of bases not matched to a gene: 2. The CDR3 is CASSSGQTNTGELFF. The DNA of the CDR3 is TGTGCCAGCAGCTCGGGACAGACGAACACCGGGGAGCTGTTTTTT.

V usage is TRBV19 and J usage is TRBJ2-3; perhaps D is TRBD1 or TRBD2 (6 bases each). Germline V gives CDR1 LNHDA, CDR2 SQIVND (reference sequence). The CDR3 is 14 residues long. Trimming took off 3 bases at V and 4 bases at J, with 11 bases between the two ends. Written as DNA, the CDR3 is TGTGCCAGTAGTATTGGGGGGCCCTCAGATACGCAGTATTTT. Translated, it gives CASSIGGPSDTQYF.

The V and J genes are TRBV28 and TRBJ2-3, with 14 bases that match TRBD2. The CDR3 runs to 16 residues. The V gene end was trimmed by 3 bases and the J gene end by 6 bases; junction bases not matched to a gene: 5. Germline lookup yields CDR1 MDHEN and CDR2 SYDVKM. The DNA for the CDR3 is TGTGCCAGCAGTTTGTCGACTAGCGGGGGGGCCGATACGCAGTATTTT. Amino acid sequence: CASSLSTSGGADTQYF.

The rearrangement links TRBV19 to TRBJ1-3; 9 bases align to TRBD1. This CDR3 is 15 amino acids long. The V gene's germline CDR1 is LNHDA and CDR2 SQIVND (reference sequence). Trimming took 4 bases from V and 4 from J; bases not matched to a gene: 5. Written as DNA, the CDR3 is TGTGCCAGTAGTACGGGACAGGGAGGAGGAAACACCATATATTTT. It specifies CASSTGQGGGNTIYF.

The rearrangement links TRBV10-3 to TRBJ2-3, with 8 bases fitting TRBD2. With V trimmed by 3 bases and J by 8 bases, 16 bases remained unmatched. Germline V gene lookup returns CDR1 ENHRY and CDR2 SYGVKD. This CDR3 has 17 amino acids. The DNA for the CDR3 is TGTGCCATCAGTGATTCCGGTCCCGGGGCGGGGGGAGTTACGCAGTATTTT. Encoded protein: CAISDSGPGAGGVTQYF.

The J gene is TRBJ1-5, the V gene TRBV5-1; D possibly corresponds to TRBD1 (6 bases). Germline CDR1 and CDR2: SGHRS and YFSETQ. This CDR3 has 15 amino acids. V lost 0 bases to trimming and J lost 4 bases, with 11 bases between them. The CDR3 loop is CASSLGTDLNQPQHF. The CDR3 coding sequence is TGCGCCAGCAGCTTGGGGACAGACCTTAATCAGCCCCAGCATTTT. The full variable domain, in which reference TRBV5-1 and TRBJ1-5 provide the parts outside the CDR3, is KAGVTQTPRYLIKTRGQQVTLSCSPISGHRSVSWYQQTPGQGLQFLFEYFSETQRNKGNFPGRFSGRQFSNSRSEMNVSTLELGDSALYLCASSLGTDLNQPQHFGDGTRLSIL.

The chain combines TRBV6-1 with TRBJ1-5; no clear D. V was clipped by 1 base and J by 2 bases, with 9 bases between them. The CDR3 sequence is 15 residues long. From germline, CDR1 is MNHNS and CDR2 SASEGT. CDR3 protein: CASSEGAGGNQPQHF. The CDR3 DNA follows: TGTGCCAGCAGTGAAGGGGCAGGCGGCAATCAGCCCCAGCATTTT.

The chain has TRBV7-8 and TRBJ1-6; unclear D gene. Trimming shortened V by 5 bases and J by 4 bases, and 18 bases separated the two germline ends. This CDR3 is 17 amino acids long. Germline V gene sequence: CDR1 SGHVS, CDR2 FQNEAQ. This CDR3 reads CASSPGLSRAYNSPLHF. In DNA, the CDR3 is TGTGCCAGCAGCCCAGGACTATCCCGGGCATATAATTCACCCCTCCACTTT.

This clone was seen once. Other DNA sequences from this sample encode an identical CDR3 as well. The CDR3 loop is CASSQDRAYGYTF. The CDR3 DNA reads TGTGCCAGCAGCCAAGACAGGGCGTATGGCTACACCTTC. The chain employs TRBV3-1 (or the pseudogene TRBV3-2) and TRBJ1-2; possibly TRBD1 for D (5 bases). This CDR3 region has 13 residues. Deletions cut 0 bases from V and 5 bases from J, with 7 bases between. In germline, CDR1 is LGHDT, CDR2 YNNKEL (reference sequence).

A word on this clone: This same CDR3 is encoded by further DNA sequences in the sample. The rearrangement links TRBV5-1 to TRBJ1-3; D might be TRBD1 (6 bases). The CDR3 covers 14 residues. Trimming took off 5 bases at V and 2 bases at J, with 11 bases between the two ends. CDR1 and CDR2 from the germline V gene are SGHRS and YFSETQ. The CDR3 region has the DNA TGCGCCAGCAGTCTTGCAGGGGCTGGAAACACCATATATTTT. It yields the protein CASSLAGAGNTIYF. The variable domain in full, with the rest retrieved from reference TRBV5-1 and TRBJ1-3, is KAGVTQTPRYLIKTRGQQVTLSCSPISGHRSVSWYQQTPGQGLQFLFEYFSETQRNKGNFPGRFSGRQFSNSRSEMNVSTLELGDSALYLCASSLAGAGNTIYFGEGSWLTVV.

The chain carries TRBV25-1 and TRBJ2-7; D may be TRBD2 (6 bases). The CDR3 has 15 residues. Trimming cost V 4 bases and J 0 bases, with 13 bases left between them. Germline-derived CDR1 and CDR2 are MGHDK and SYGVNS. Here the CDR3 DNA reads TGTGCCAGCAGTGGGGGACTTTTAAGCTCCTACGAGCAGTACTTC. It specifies CASSGGLLSSYEQYF.

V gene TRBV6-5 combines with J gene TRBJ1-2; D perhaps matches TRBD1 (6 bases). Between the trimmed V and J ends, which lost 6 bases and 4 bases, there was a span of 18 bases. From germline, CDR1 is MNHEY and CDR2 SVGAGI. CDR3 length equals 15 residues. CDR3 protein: CASSFTFPGAYGYTF. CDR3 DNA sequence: TGTGCCAGCAGCTTCACCTTTCCAGGGGCCTATGGCTACACCTTC.

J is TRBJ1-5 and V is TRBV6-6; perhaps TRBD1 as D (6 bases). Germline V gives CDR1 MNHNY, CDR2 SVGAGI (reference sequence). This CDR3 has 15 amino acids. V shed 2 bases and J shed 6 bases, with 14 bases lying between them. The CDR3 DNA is TGTGCCAGCAGTTACCTCACAGGGACAAGTCAGCCCCAGCATTTT. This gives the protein CASSYLTGTSQPQHF.

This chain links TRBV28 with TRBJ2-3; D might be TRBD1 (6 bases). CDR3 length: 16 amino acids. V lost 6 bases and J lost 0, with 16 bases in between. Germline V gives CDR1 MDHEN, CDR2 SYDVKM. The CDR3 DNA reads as TGTGCCAGCAGCTCCCCGGACAGTAAGAGCACAGATACGCAGTATTTT. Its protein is CASSSPDSKSTDTQYF. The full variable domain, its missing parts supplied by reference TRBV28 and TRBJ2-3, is DVKVTQSSRYLVKRTGEKVFLECVQDMDHENMFWYRQDPGLGLRLIYFSYDVKMKEKGDIPEGYSVSREKKERFSLILESASTNQTSMYLCASSSPDSKSTDTQYFGPGTRLTVL.

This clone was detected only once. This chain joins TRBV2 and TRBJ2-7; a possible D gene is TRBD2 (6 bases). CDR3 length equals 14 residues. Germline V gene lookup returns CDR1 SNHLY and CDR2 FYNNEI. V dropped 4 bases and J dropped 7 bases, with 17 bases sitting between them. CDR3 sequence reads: CASSGSREAYEQYF. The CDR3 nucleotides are TGTGCCAGCAGTGGTAGCAGGGAGGCTTATGAGCAGTACTTC.

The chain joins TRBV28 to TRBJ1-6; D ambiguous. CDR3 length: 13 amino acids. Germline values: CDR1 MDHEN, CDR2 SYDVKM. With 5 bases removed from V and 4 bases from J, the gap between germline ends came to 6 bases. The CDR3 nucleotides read TGTGCCAGCAGTCCCGCTTATAATTCACCCCTCCACTTT. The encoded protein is CASSPAYNSPLHF.

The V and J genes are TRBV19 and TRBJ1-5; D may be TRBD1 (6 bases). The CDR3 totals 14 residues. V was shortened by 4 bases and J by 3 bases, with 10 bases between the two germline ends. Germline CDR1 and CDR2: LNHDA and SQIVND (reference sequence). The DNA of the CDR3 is TGTGCCAGTAGTACTGACAGGCCCAATCAGCCCCAGCATTTT. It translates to CASSTDRPNQPQHF.

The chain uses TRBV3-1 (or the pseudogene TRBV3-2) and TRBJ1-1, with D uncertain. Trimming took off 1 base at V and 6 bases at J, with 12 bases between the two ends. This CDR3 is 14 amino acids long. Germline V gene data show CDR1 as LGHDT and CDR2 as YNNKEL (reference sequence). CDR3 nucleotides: TGTGCCAGCAGCCAAGCCTCGATAGTCCCTGAAGCTTTCTTT. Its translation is CASSQASIVPEAFF.

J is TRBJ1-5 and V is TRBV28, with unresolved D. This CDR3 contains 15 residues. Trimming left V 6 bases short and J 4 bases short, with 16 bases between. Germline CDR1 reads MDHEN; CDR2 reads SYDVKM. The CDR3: CASRVSRRDNQPQHF. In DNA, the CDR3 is TGTGCCAGCAGGGTCTCGCGGCGGGATAATCAGCCCCAGCATTTT.

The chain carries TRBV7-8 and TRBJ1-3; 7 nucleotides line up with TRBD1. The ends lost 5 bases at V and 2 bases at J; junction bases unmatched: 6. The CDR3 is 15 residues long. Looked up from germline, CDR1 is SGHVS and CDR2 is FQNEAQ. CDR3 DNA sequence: TGTGCCAGCAGCCCGAGCACAGGGGCTGGAAACACCATATATTTT. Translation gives CASSPSTGAGNTIYF.

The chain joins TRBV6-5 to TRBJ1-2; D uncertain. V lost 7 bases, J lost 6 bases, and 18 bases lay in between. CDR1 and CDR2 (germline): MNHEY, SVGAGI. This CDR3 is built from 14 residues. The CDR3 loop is CASIGLGKGHGYTF. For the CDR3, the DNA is TGTGCCAGCATTGGTCTGGGGAAGGGTCATGGCTACACCTTC.

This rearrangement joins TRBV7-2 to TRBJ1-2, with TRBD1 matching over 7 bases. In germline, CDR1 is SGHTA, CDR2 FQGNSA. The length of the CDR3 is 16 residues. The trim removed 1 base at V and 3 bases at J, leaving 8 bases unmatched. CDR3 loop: CASSLDAGGVDYGYTF. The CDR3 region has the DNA TGTGCCAGCAGCTTAGATGCAGGGGGGGTGGACTATGGCTACACCTTC. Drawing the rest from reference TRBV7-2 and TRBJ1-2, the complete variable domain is GAGVSQSPSNKVTEKGKDVELRCDPISGHTALYWYRQSLGQGLEFLIYFQGNSAPDKSGLPSDRFSAERTGGSVSTLTIQRTQQEDSAVYLCASSLDAGGVDYGYTFGSGTRLTVV.

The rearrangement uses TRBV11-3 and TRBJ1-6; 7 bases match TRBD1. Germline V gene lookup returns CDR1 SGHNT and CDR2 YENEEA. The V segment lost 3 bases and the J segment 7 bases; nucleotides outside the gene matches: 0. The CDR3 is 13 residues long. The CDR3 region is CASSLGQNSPLHF. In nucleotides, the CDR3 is TGTGCCAGCAGCTTGGGACAGAATTCACCCCTCCACTTT.

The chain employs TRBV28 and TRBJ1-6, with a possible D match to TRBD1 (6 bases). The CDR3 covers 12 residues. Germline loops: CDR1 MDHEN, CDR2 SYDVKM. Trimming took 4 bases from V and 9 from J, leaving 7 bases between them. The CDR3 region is CASSSGVSPLHF. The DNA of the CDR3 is TGTGCCAGCAGTTCAGGGGTTTCACCCCTCCACTTT.

The CDR3 protein is CATSDPMGGSYNEQFF. CDR3 DNA sequence: TGTGCCACCAGTGATCCTATGGGGGGCTCCTACAATGAGCAGTTCTTC. The J gene is TRBJ2-1, the V gene TRBV24-1, with TRBD2 as a possible D gene (6 bases). Germline CDR1 is KGHDR and CDR2 is SFDVKD. Trimming shortened V by 3 bases and J by 0 bases, and 11 bases separated the two germline ends. CDR3 length: 16 residues.

CDR3 bases: TGCGCCAGCAGACCCGGACAGGGCAATATCGGGGTCCATGAGCAGTTCTTC. It specifies CASRPGQGNIGVHEQFF. V gene TRBV5-1 combines with J gene TRBJ2-1; 8 positions match TRBD1. This CDR3 has 17 amino acids. The V segment lost 5 bases and the J segment 8 bases; nucleotides outside the gene matches: 18. The germline V gene has CDR1 SGHRS and CDR2 YFSETQ.

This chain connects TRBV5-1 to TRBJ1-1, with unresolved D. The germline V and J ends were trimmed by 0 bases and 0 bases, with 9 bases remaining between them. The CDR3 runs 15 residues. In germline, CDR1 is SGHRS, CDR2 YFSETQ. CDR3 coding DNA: TGCGCCAGCAGCTTGGATCCGGGGATGAACACTGAAGCTTTCTTT. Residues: CASSLDPGMNTEAFF.

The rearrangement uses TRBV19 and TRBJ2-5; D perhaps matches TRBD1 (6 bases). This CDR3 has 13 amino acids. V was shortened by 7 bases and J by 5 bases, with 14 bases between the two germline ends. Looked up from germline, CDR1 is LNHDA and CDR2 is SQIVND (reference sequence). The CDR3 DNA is TGTGCCAGTAATCAGGGGCGCAGGGAGACCCAGTACTTC. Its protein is CASNQGRRETQYF.